The clone carrying this TCR beta chain was counted many times. The antigen is not known. Trimming stripped 5 bases from V and 8 bases from J, with 13 bases between. The length of the CDR3 is 13 residues. Germline V gives CDR1 SQVTM, CDR2 ANQGSEA. These data come from a study of human T cells and chemical hapten exposure. Overall study findings and caveats: Relative to controls, expanded TCRs formed significantly more large CDR3 similarity clusters.

Time point given: patch test 2, 6 weeks after DPC sensitization. Treatment noted: therapeutic diphenylcyclopropenone sensitization with weekly scalp DPC. Each CDR3 protein is one row after TCRdb ran MiXCR on the RACE reads. The data show some 350,000 distinct CDR3 sequences, with about 6% seen just once and roughly 5.4% held by the top ten. The source is a woman aged 18-35 years with alopecia areata. Some clones in this sample may be carry-over from other donors' samples. The sequencing used whole blood, collected in connection with sensitization to the hapten diphenylcyclopropenone (DPC). The chain couples TRBV29-1 to TRBJ1-6; D is possibly TRBD1 (5 bases). In DNA form, the CDR3 reads TGCAGCGTTTCAACTCGGGGGGATTCACCCCTCCACTTT. Protein sequence: CSVSTRGDSPLHF. Full variable domain (rest looked up from reference TRBV29-1 and TRBJ1-6): SAVISQKPSRDICQRGTSLTIQCQVDSQVTMMFWYRQQPGQSLTLIATANQGSEATYESGFVIDKFPISRPNLTFSTLTVSNMSPEDSSIYLCSVSTRGDSPLHFGNGTRLTVT.